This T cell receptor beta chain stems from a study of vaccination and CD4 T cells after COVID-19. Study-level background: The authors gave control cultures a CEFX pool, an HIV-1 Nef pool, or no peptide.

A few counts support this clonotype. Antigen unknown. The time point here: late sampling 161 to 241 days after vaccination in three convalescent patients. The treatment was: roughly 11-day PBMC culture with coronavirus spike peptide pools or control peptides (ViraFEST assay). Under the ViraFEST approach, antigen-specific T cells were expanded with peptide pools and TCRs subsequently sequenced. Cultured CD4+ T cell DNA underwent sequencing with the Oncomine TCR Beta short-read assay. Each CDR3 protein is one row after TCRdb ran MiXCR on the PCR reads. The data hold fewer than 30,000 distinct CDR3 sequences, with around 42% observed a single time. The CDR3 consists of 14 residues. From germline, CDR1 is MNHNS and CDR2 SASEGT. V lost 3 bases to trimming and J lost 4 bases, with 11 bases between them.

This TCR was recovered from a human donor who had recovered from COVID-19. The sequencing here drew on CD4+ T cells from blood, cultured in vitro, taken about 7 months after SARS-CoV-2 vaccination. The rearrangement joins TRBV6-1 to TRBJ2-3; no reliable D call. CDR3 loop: CASSDRWSADTQYF. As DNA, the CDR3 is TGTGCCAGCAGTGACCGATGGAGCGCAGATACGCAGTATTTT.